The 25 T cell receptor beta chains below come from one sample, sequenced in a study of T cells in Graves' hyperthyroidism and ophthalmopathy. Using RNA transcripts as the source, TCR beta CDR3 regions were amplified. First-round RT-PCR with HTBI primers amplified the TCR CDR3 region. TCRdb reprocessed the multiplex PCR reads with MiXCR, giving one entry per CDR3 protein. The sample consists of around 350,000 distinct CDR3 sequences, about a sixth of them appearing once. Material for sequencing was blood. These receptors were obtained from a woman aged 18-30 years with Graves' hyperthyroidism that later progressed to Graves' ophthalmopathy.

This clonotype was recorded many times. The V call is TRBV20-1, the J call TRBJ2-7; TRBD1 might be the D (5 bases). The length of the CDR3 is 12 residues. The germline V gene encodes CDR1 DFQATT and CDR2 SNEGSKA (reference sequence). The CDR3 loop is CSSVRGPYEQYF. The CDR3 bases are TGCAGCTCCGTAAGGGGTCCCTACGAGCAGTACTTC.

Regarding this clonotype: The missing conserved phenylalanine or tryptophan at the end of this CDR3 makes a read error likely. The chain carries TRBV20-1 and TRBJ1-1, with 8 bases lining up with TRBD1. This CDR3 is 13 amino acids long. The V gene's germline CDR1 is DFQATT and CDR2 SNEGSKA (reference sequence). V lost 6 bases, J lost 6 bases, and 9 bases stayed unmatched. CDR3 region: CSARQGLKAEAFS. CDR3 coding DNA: TGCAGTGCCAGACAGGGGCTGAAGGCTGAAGCTTTCTCT.

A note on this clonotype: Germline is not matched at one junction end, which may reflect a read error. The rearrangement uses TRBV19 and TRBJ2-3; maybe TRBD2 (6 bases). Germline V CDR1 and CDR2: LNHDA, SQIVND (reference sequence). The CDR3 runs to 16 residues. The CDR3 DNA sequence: TGTGCCAGTAGTATGGCTAGCGCGCCGAGCACAGATACGCGGTATTTT. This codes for CASSMASAPSTDTRYF.

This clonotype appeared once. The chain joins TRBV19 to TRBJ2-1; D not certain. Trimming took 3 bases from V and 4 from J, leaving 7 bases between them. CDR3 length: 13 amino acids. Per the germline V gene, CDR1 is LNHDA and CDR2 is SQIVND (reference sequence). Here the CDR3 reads CASSILEYNEQFF. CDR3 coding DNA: TGTGCCAGTAGTATCCTCGAGTACAATGAGCAGTTCTTC. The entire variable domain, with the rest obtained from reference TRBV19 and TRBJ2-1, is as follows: DGGITQSPKYLFRKEGQNVTLSCEQNLNHDAMYWYRQDPGQGLRLIYYSQIVNDFQKGDIAEGYSVSREKKESFPLTVTSAQKNPTAFYLCASSILEYNEQFFGPGTRLTVL.

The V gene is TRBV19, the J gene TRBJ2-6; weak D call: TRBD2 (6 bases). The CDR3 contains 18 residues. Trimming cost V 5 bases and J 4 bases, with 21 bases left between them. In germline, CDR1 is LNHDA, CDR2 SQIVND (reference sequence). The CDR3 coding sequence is TGTGCCAGTAGTTCTACGTGGGGGGACGAGCCCGGGGCCAACGTCCTGACTTTC. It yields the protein CASSSTWGDEPGANVLTF.

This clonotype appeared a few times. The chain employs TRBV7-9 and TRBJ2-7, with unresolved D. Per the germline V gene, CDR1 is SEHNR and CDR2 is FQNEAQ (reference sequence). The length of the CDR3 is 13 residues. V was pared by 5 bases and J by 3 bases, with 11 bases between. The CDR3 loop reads CASSRDPGYEQYF. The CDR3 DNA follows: TGTGCCAGCAGCCGAGACCCGGGCTACGAGCAGTACTTC.

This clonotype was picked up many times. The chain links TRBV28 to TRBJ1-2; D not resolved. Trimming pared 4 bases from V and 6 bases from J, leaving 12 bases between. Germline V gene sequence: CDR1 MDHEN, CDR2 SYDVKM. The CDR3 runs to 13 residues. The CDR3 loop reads CASSSPRWDGYTF. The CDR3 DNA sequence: TGTGCCAGCAGTTCTCCCCGGTGGGATGGCTACACCTTC.

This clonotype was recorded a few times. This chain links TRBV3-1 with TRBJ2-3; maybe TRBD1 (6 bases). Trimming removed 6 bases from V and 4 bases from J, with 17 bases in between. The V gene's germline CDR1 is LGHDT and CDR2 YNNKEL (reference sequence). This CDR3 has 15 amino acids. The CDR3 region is CASRRAGALPDTQYF. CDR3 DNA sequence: TGTGCCAGCAGACGGGCAGGGGCCTTGCCAGATACGCAGTATTTT.

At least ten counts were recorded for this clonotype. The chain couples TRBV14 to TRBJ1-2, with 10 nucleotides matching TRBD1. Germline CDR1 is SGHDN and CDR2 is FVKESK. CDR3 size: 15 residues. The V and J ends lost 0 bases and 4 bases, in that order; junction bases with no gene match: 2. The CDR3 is CASSQDRDRGYGYTF. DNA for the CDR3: TGTGCCAGCAGCCAAGATCGGGACAGGGGCTATGGCTACACCTTC.

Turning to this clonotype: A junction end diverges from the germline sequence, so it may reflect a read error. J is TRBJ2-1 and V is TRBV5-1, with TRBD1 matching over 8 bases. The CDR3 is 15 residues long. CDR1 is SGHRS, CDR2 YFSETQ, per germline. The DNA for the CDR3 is TGCGCCAGCGGCTTACGGCAGGGGGCTAACAATGAGCAGTTCTTC. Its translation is CASGLRQGANNEQFF.

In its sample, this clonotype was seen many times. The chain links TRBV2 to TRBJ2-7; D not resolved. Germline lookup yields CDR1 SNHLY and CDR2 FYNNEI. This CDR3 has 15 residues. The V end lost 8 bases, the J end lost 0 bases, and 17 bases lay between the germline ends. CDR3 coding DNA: TGTGCCAGCTTCACTCGGGCCTTGAGCTCCTACGAGCAGTACTTC. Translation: CASFTRALSSYEQYF.

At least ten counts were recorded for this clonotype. The CDR3 loop reads CASRVLGQGANYGYTF. In DNA, the CDR3 is TGTGCCAGCAGGGTCCTGGGACAGGGAGCTAACTATGGCTACACCTTC. The chain links TRBV12-3 or TRBV12-4 to TRBJ1-2; 9 bases line up with TRBD1. The CDR3 totals 16 residues. Trimming took 6 bases from V and 0 from J; bases not matched to a gene: 8.

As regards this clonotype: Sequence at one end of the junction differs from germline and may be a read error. In DNA, the CDR3 is TGTGCCATCGAATCAGGGTTGCGGCCAGATGCGCAGTATTTT. Protein: CAIESGLRPDAQYF. This chain uses TRBV28 with TRBJ2-3; D possibly corresponds to TRBD1 (5 bases). CDR3 length: 14 amino acids. The germline CDR1 and CDR2 sequences are MDHEN and SYDVKM.

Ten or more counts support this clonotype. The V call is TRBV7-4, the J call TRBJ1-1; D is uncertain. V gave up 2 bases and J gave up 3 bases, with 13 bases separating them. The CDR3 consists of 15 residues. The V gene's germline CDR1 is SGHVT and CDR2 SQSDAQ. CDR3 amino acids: CASSLFSRNDTEAFF. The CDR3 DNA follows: TGTGCCAGCAGCTTATTTTCCAGAAATGACACTGAAGCTTTCTTT.

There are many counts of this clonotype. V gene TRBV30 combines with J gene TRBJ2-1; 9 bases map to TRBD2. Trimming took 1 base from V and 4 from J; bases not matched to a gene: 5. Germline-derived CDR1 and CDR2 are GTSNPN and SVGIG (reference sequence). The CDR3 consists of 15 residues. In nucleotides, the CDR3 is TGTGCCTGGAGTGCGGCTAGCGGGATGTACAATGAGCAGTTCTTC. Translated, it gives CAWSAASGMYNEQFF. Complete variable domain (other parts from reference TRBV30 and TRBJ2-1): SQTIHQWPATLVQPVGSPLSLECTVEGTSNPNLYWYRQAAGRGLQLLFYSVGIGQISSEVPQNLSASRPQDRQFILSSKKLLLSDSGFYLCAWSAASGMYNEQFFGPGTRLTVL.

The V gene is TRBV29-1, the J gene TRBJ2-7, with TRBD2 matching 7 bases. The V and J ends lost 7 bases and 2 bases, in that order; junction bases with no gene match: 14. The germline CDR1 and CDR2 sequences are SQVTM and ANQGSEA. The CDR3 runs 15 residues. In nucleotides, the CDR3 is TGCAGCGCCCGAGTAGTAACGGGGGGACCCTACGAGCAGTACTTC. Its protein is CSARVVTGGPYEQYF.

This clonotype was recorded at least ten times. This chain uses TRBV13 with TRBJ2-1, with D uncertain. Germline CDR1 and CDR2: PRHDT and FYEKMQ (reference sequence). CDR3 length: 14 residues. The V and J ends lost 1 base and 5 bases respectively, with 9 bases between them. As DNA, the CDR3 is TGTGCCAGCAGCTTAGTGGGTAGAAACAATGAGCAGTTCTTC. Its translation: CASSLVGRNNEQFF.

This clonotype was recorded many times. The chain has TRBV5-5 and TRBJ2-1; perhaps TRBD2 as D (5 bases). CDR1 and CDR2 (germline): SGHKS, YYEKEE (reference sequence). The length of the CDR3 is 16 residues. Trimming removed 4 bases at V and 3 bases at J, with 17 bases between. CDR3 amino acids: CASSQDGRDVYNEQFF. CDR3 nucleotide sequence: TGTGCCAGCAGCCAGGACGGACGGGATGTCTACAATGAGCAGTTCTTC. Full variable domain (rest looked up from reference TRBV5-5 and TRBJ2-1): DAGVTQSPTHLIKTRGQQVTLRCSPISGHKSVSWYQQVLGQGPQFIFQYYEKEERGRGNFPDRFSARQFPNYSSELNVNALLLGDSALYLCASSQDGRDVYNEQFFGPGTRLTVL.

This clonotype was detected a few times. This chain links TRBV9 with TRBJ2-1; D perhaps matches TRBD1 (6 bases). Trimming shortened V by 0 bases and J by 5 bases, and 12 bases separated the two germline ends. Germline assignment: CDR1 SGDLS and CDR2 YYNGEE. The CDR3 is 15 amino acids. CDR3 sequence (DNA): TGTGCCAGCAGCGTAGAGGGGGAAGGGGACAATGAGCAGTTCTTC. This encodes CASSVEGEGDNEQFF. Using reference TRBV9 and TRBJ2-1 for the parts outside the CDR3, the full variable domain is DSGVTQTPKHLITATGQRVTLRCSPRSGDLSVYWYQQSLDQGLQFLIQYYNGEERAKGNILERFSAQQFPDLHSELNLSSLELGDSALYFCASSVEGEGDNEQFFGPGTRLTVL.

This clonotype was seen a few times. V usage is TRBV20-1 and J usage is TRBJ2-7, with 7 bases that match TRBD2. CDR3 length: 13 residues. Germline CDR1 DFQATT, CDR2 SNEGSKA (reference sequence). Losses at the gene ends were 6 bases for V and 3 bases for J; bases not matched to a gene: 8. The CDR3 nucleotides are TGCAGTGCCGACCGGGACTACTTCTACGAGCAGTACTTC. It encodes CSADRDYFYEQYF.

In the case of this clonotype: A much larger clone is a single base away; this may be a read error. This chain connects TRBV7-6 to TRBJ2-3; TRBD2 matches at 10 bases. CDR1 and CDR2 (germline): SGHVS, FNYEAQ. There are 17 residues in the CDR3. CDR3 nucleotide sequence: TGTGTCAGCAGCTCCCTGGATCTAGCGGGGGCCACAGATACGCAGTATTTT. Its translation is CVSSSLDLAGATDTQYF. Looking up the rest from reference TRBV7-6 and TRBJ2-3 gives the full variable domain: GAGVSQSPRYKVTKRGQDVALRCDPISGHVSLYWYRQALGQGPEFLTYFNYEAQQDKSGLPNDRFSAERPEGSISTLTIQRTEQRDSAMYRCVSSSLDLAGATDTQYFGPGTRLTVL.

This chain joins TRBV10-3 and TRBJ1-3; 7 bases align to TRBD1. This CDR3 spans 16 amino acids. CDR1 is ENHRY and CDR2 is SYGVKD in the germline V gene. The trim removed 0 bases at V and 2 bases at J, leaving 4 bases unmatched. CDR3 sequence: CAISESWDRTGNTIYF. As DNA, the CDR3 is TGTGCCATCAGTGAGTCTTGGGACAGAACTGGAAACACCATATATTTT.

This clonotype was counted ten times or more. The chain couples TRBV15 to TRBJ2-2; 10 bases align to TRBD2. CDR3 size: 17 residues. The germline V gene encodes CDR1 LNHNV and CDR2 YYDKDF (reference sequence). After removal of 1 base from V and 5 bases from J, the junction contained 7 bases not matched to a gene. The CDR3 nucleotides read TGTGCCACCAGCAGAGGTACTAGCGGGATGAGAACCGGGGAGCTGTTTTTT. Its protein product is CATSRGTSGMRTGELFF.

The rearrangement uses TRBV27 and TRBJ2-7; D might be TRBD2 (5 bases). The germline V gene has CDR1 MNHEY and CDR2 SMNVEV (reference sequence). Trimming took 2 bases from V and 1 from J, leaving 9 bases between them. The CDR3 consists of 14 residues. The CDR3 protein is CASSLNGISYEQYF. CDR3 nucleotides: TGTGCCAGCAGTTTAAACGGGATATCCTACGAGCAGTACTTC.

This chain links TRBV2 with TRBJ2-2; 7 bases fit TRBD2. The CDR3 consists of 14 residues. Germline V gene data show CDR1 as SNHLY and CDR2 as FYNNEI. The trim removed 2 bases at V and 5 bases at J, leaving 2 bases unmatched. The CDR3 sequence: CASSELAATGELFF. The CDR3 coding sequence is TGTGCCAGCAGTGAACTAGCGGCTACCGGGGAGCTGTTTTTT.